Shown below are 19 T cell receptor beta chains from a single sample sequenced in a study of cytomegalovirus exposure and HLA in healthy donors. The PCR had 60 Vbeta and 13 Jbeta primers. Clones were read by immunoSEQ multiplex PCR, and TCRdb kept only the in-frame ones, dropping some. The sample has 140,000 to 150,000 clones; more than 75% are singletons. The sample consisted of PBMCs. These receptors all come from a female donor in good health and CMV-seronegative.

J is TRBJ2-3 and V is TRBV5-1, with D possibly being TRBD2 (6 bases). Germline CDR1 reads SGHRS; CDR2 reads YFSETQ. V lost 5 bases and J lost 5, with 15 bases in between. CDR3 size: 14 residues. The CDR3 reads CASSTVAARDTQYF. The CDR3 nucleotides read TGCGCCAGCAGTACGGTAGCGGCTCGAGATACGCAGTATTTT.

The chain carries TRBV5-1 and TRBJ2-1; D may be TRBD2 (5 bases). Trimming took off 0 bases at V and 2 bases at J, with 9 bases between the two ends. Germline CDR1 is SGHRS and CDR2 is YFSETQ. The length of the CDR3 is 15 residues. Here the CDR3 reads CASSLVAGTYNEQFF. The CDR3 DNA follows: TGCGCCAGCAGCTTGGTTGCGGGTACCTACAATGAGCAGTTCTTC.

This clone showed up just a few times. The rearrangement links TRBV4-1 to TRBJ1-3; TRBD1 matches 8 bases. In germline, CDR1 is MGHRA, CDR2 YSYEKL. This CDR3 region has 17 residues. Trimming took 1 base from V and 0 from J; bases not matched to a gene: 5. The CDR3 sequence is CASSQGDRTNSGNTIYF. CDR3 bases: TGCGCCAGCAGCCAAGGGGACAGGACTAACTCTGGAAACACCATATATTTT.

Notes on this clone: Germline is not matched at one junction end, which may reflect a read error. Distinct nucleotide sequences in the sample also encode this CDR3. The chain has TRBV5-1 and TRBJ2-7, with D perhaps TRBD1 (6 bases). Germline lookup yields CDR1 SGHRS and CDR2 YFSETQ. CDR3 length: 12 amino acids. The CDR3, as DNA: TGCGCCAGCAGCGACCCAGGGGACGAGCAGTACTTT. Protein: CASSDPGDEQYF. The whole variable domain, remainder taken from reference TRBV5-1 and TRBJ2-7, is KAGVTQTPRYLIKTRGQQVTLSCSPISGHRSVSWYQQTPGQGLQFLFEYFSETQRNKGNFPGRFSGRQFSNSRSEMNVSTLELGDSALYLCASSDPGDEQYFGPGTRLTVT.

This chain links TRBV2 with TRBJ1-2; 10 nucleotides match TRBD1. The junction had 9 bases not matched to a gene; V was cut back by 6 bases and J by 8 bases. The CDR3 consists of 14 residues. Germline V CDR1 and CDR2: SNHLY, FYNNEI. In nucleotides, the CDR3 is TGTGCCAGCAGGGCAAGACAGGGGGCGAGCGGCTACACCTTC. This encodes CASRARQGASGYTF.

The chain carries TRBV28 and TRBJ1-2; the D gene is possibly TRBD1 (5 bases). This CDR3 spans 14 amino acids. Trimming shortened V by 5 bases and J by 3 bases, and 13 bases separated the two germline ends. Looked up from germline, CDR1 is MDHEN and CDR2 is SYDVKM. CDR3 sequence: CASSEGGTDYGYTF. In nucleotides, the CDR3 is TGTGCCAGCAGTGAAGGCGGGACTGACTATGGCTACACCTTC.

The chain recombines TRBV6-1 with TRBJ1-2; D perhaps matches TRBD1 (6 bases). V lost 3 bases and J 6 bases, leaving 14 bases between the germline ends. The CDR3 covers 14 residues. Germline V gives CDR1 MNHNS, CDR2 SASEGT. The CDR3 region has the DNA TGTGCCAGCAGTGATAGGTGGCAGGGGCATGGCTACACCTTC. Translating it yields CASSDRWQGHGYTF.

The V call is TRBV2, the J call TRBJ2-1; 11 bases are shared with TRBD2. This CDR3 spans 14 amino acids. With 6 bases clipped from V and 7 bases from J, the junction kept 5 bases outside the gene matches. Germline CDR1 SNHLY, CDR2 FYNNEI. The CDR3 spells CASRGLAVGNEQFF. CDR3 coding DNA: TGTGCCAGCAGGGGACTAGCGGTAGGGAATGAGCAGTTCTTC.

The V gene is TRBV29-1, the J gene TRBJ2-1; 8 bases fit TRBD2. Germline CDR1 and CDR2: SQVTM and ANQGSEA. V gave up 4 bases and J gave up 10 bases; unmatched junction bases: 9. The CDR3 contains 13 residues. The CDR3 region is CSVGNGRAREQFF. The CDR3 nucleotides read TGCAGCGTTGGAAACGGGAGGGCCAGGGAGCAGTTCTTC.

The rearrangement links TRBV9 to TRBJ1-2, with D perhaps TRBD1 (6 bases). Trimming stripped 3 bases from V and 2 bases from J, with 11 bases between. The CDR3 loop spans 14 amino acids. Germline V gene data show CDR1 as SGDLS and CDR2 as YYNGEE. CDR3 region: CASSAGTLNYGYTF. The CDR3 DNA is TGTGCCAGCAGCGCTGGGACACTAAACTATGGCTACACCTTC.

The chain carries TRBV2 and TRBJ2-2, with D possibly TRBD1 on 6 matching bases. V dropped 6 bases and J dropped 6 bases, with 17 bases sitting between them. Germline V gene sequence: CDR1 SNHLY, CDR2 FYNNEI. The CDR3 is 15 amino acids. As DNA, the CDR3 is TGTGCCAGCAGGATAGTATCGACAGGTTCCGGGGAGCTGTTTTTT. Its translation is CASRIVSTGSGELFF.

The chain links TRBV7-9 to TRBJ2-7; a weak D match, TRBD1 (6 bases). V dropped 6 bases and J dropped 5 bases, with 14 bases sitting between them. The CDR3 is 13 residues long. Germline V gene sequence: CDR1 SEHNR, CDR2 FQNEAQ (reference sequence). The CDR3 nucleotides read TGTGCCAGCAGACCCAACAGGGTCCACGAGCAGTACTTC. It translates to CASRPNRVHEQYF. Drawing the rest from reference TRBV7-9 and TRBJ2-7, the complete variable domain is DTGVSQNPRHKITKRGQNVTFRCDPISEHNRLYWYRQTLGQGPEFLTYFQNEAQLEKSRLLSDRFSAERPKGSFSTLEIQRTEQGDSAMYLCASRPNRVHEQYFGPGTRLTVT.

The chain carries TRBV7-2 and TRBJ1-2, with a tentative D call TRBD1 (6 bases). V lost 2 bases and J lost 8, with 15 bases in between. The CDR3 totals 14 residues. Germline V CDR1 and CDR2: SGHTA, FQGNSA. Here the CDR3 reads CASSLLRGAGGYTF. CDR3 nucleotides: TGTGCCAGCAGCTTATTGCGGGGGGCAGGAGGCTACACCTTC.

V is TRBV9 and J is TRBJ1-2; D perhaps matches TRBD1 (6 bases). The V gene's germline CDR1 is SGDLS and CDR2 YYNGEE. The V end lost 3 bases, the J end lost 5 bases, and 20 bases lay between the germline ends. There are 16 residues in the CDR3. Here the CDR3 reads CASSAVRTAPFYGYTF. In DNA form, the CDR3 reads TGTGCCAGCAGCGCCGTTAGGACAGCTCCCTTTTATGGCTACACCTTC.

The chain uses TRBV9 and TRBJ2-5; D uncertain. Per the germline V gene, CDR1 is SGDLS and CDR2 is YYNGEE. Trimming took off 2 bases at V and 2 bases at J, with 7 bases between the two ends. This CDR3 is 13 amino acids long. CDR3 bases: TGTGCCAGCAGCGTTTCCTTACAAGAGACCCAGTACTTC. This encodes CASSVSLQETQYF.

The rearrangement uses TRBV9 and TRBJ1-6; D is uncertain. CDR1 and CDR2 (germline): SGDLS, YYNGEE. The CDR3 consists of 13 residues. V gave up 3 bases and J gave up 7 bases, with 8 bases separating them. The CDR3 DNA follows: TGTGCCAGCAGCGGACTAGGGAATTCACCCCTCCACTTT. Protein product: CASSGLGNSPLHF.

The chain links TRBV7-9 to TRBJ2-1; 10 bases line up with TRBD2. CDR1 and CDR2 (germline): SEHNR, FQNEAQ (reference sequence). The CDR3 covers 15 residues. The V and J ends lost 1 base and 3 bases, in that order; junction bases with no gene match: 0. CDR3 in DNA: TGTGCCAGCAGCTTAGTAGCGGGAGGCTACAATGAGCAGTTCTTC. Residues: CASSLVAGGYNEQFF.

This clone occurred a few times. The V and J genes are TRBV7-6 and TRBJ2-1; TRBD1 agrees at 9 bases. The junction had 9 bases not matched to a gene; V was cut back by 4 bases and J by 5 bases. Germline CDR1 and CDR2: SGHVS and FNYEAQ. This CDR3 contains 16 residues. CDR3 amino acids: CASSSTGTGKHNEQFF. For the CDR3, the DNA is TGTGCCAGCAGCTCCACCGGGACAGGGAAACACAATGAGCAGTTCTTC.

The chain links TRBV2 to TRBJ2-5; 9 bases are a match to TRBD2. Trimming removed 9 bases from V and 5 bases from J; junction bases left unmatched: 16. The CDR3 has 16 residues. Germline values: CDR1 SNHLY, CDR2 FYNNEI. The CDR3 DNA sequence: TGTGCCAGAGGGTCGATTCCGGGACTAGCAGGGGAGACCCAGTACTTC. Translation: CARGSIPGLAGETQYF.